This is a list of T cell receptor beta chains from one sample in a study of cytomegalovirus exposure and HLA in healthy donors. Only in-frame clones appear in the TCRdb table, and some are missing; sequencing was by immunoSEQ multiplex PCR. The table has some 140,000 clones, 65% to 80% seen once. Sequenced: PBMCs. The receptors were sampled from a woman between 35 and 50 years old in good health and CMV-seronegative. The CDR3 runs from the conserved cysteine through the conserved F or W. The order of the fields is D gene, V gene, J gene, CDR3 protein. D genes are given only for firm matches.

>NA|TRBV2|TRBJ1-6
CASSAQGRAASSPLHF
>TRBD1|TRBV6-4|TRBJ1-5
CASEGTGGSGNQPQHF
>NA|TRBV28|TRBJ2-7
CASSFGRDTYEQYF
>TRBD1|TRBV5-4|TRBJ2-3
CASSRQGVTDTQYF
>NA|TRBV18|TRBJ1-5
CASSPHEGRPQHF
>NA|TRBV7-8|TRBJ2-7
CASSLVQEEYEQYF
>TRBD1|TRBV19|TRBJ2-3
CASSTSGQGSDTQYF
>TRBD2|TRBV7-2|TRBJ2-7
CASSLGGGDEQYF
>NA|TRBV30|TRBJ1-5
CAWSPGAKPNQPQHF
>TRBD1|TRBV19|TRBJ2-3
CASSTQGATDTQYF
>NA|TRBV28|TRBJ2-7
CASSLNGDSYEQYF
>NA|TRBV25-1|TRBJ2-7
CASRETALYEQYF
>NA|TRBV18|TRBJ2-5
CASSPPSGGRETQYF
>NA|TRBV13|TRBJ2-4
CASSLRQGLAKNIQYF
>NA|TRBV18|TRBJ1-1
CASSPPGIWNTEAFF
>NA|TRBV5-4|TRBJ1-2
CASSLEGQDYGYTF
>NA|TRBV5-1|TRBJ2-7
CASSFGTFYEQYF
>NA|TRBV6-1|TRBJ2-1
CAIGLRAANEQFF
>NA|TRBV28|TRBJ1-5
CASKRGDNQPQHF
>NA|TRBV7-9|TRBJ1-2
CASSLGAEIYGYTF
>NA|TRBV11-3|TRBJ1-2
CASSLAVGAANYGYTF
>TRBD1|TRBV5-4|TRBJ1-5
CASSFGRDRGSNQPQHF
>NA|TRBV5-5|TRBJ2-7
CASSLFTGSEQYF
>TRBD1|TRBV5-1|TRBJ1-1
CASSLNGQGNTEAFF
>NA|TRBV2|TRBJ2-3
CASSPDRNTDTQYF
>NA|TRBV29-1|TRBJ1-1
CSVVIQGAFF
>TRBD1|TRBV6-5|TRBJ2-7
CASSPTGGRDEQYF